Listed below are T cell receptor beta chains from one sample, sequenced in a study of cytomegalovirus exposure and HLA in healthy donors. Profiled with immunoSEQ multiplex PCR; TCRdb holds only in-frame clones, not every one. The sample lists 140,000 to 150,000 clones, 80% to 85% occurring once. The sample was PBMCs. All receptors derive from a woman aged 30 to 39 in good health and CMV-seronegative. Each CDR3 is given with its conserved first and last residue. The order of the fields is J gene, D gene, clone size, V gene, CDR3 DNA, CDR3 protein. D genes are given only for firm matches. Clone size is given for some rows only: seen once, a few or many times, or a class if the clone is expanded.

TRBJ2-5	NA	NA	TRBV6-5	TGTGCCAGCAGTTACTCTGGGGGGTCCCAAGAGACCCAGTACTTC	CASSYSGGSQETQYF
TRBJ2-7	NA	NA	TRBV27	TGTGCCAGCAGTCCCCGGAGCTCCTACGAGCAGTACTTC	CASSPRSSYEQYF
TRBJ2-7	NA	NA	TRBV7-2	TGTGCCAGCAGCTTATCGGCAGGGGGGTCCGAGCAGTACTTC	CASSLSAGGSEQYF
TRBJ1-2	NA	NA	TRBV5-6	TGTGCCAGCAGCTATGGGTGGCAGGGAGGGTATGGCTACACCTTC	CASSYGWQGGYGYTF
TRBJ2-3	NA	NA	TRBV2	TGTGCCAGCAAGGGAGGTGGTCTCACAGATACGCAGTATTTT	CASKGGGLTDTQYF
TRBJ1-1	NA	NA	TRBV9	TGTGCCAGCAGCGTAGTTCGGGGGGACACTGAAGCTTTCTTT	CASSVVRGDTEAFF
TRBJ2-4	NA	NA	TRBV18	TGTGCCAGCTCCCCATCCGTAATAGCCAAAAACATTCAGTACTTC	CASSPSVIAKNIQYF
TRBJ2-7	TRBD2	NA	TRBV7-2	TGTGCCAGCAGCTTACGGCTAGCGGGCCCCTACGAGCAGTACTTC	CASSLRLAGPYEQYF
TRBJ2-7	TRBD1	NA	TRBV19	TGTGCCAGTAGTCCCCGGGACAGGGACTACGAGCAGTACTTC	CASSPRDRDYEQYF
TRBJ2-3	TRBD2	NA	TRBV5-1	TGCGCCAGCAGCGGAGGGACTAGCGGGAGGGCCGTCCCAGATACGCAGTATTTT	CASSGGTSGRAVPDTQYF
TRBJ2-7	NA	NA	TRBV5-5	TGTGCCAGCAGCTTGGGTGGAGGATCCTACGAGCAGTACTTC	CASSLGGGSYEQYF
TRBJ2-2	TRBD1	NA	TRBV15	TGTGCCACCAGCAGGTGGACAGGGTTGTACACCGGGGAGCTGTTTTTT	CATSRWTGLYTGELFF
TRBJ1-4	NA	NA	TRBV14	TGTGCCAGCAGCCAACGACAGAACGAAAAACTGTTTTTT	CASSQRQNEKLFF
TRBJ1-1	NA	NA	TRBV14	TGTGCCAGCAGCCAGGCTCTTACAGGGTACACTGAAGCTTTCTTT	CASSQALTGYTEAFF
TRBJ2-7	NA	NA	TRBV7-9	TGTGCCAGCAGCTTTAGAGGGAGGCGTTTCTTC	CASSFRGRRFF
TRBJ2-7	TRBD2	NA	TRBV10-3	TGTGCCATCAAGCCCGGGACTAGCGATAACGAGCAGTACTTC	CAIKPGTSDNEQYF
TRBJ2-5	TRBD1	NA	TRBV2	TGTGCCAGCGGTGGGACAGGGCAAGAGACCCAGTACTTC	CASGGTGQETQYF
TRBJ2-3	TRBD2	NA	TRBV15	TGTGCCACCAGCGGGGGTAGCGGGAGGGCCCGGCGGGATACGCAGTATTTT	CATSGGSGRARRDTQYF
TRBJ2-5	NA	few	TRBV28	TGTGCCAGCAGTTCAACACGGGACAACCAAGAGACCCAGTACTTC	CASSSTRDNQETQYF
TRBJ2-1	TRBD2	once	TRBV7-9	TGTGCCAGCAGCTTAACTAGCGGAGACAATGAGCAGTTCTTC	CASSLTSGDNEQFF
TRBJ2-2	NA	NA	TRBV27	TGTGCCAGCAGTTCTACAGGGACCGGGGAGCTGTTTTTT	CASSSTGTGELFF
TRBJ1-5	TRBD1	NA	TRBV6-1	TGTGCCAGCGGAGGACAGGAGGTGGGTCAGCCCCAGCATTTT	CASGGQEVGQPQHF
TRBJ1-3	TRBD1	NA	TRBV19	TGTGCCAGTAGTATTACACGGACAGGGGGGACTGCTGGAAACACCATATATTTT	CASSITRTGGTAGNTIYF
TRBJ1-1	NA	NA	TRBV7-3	TGTGCCAGCAGCATAGGGGTGAACACTGAAGCTTTCTTT	CASSIGVNTEAFF
TRBJ2-7	TRBD1	NA	TRBV9	TGTGCCAGCAGTCCCAGGGGGACACCGAGCGAGCAGTACTTC	CASSPRGTPSEQYF
TRBJ2-2	TRBD2	NA	TRBV5-1	TGCGCCAGCAGCTTGGGACTAGCGGCCAACACCGGGGAGCTGTTTTTT	CASSLGLAANTGELFF
TRBJ2-1	TRBD2	NA	TRBV7-2	TGTGCCAGCAGCTTCAGCGGGAGGGCCGAGTTCTTC	CASSFSGRAEFF
TRBJ2-1	NA	NA	TRBV11-1	TGTGCCAGCAAGTTAGTTTCCTACAATGAGCAGTTCTTC	CASKLVSYNEQFF
TRBJ2-7	TRBD2	once	TRBV5-1	TGCGCCAGCAGCTGGCGGGGGAGCTCCTACGAGCAGTACTTC	CASSWRGSSYEQYF
TRBJ1-2	NA	few	TRBV5-5	TGTGCCAGCAGCTCGACAAGCTACTATGGCTACACCTTC	CASSSTSYYGYTF
TRBJ2-5	NA	once	TRBV4-3	TGCGCCAGCAGCCAGCAGACGGGATACCAAGAGACCCAGTACTTC	CASSQQTGYQETQYF
TRBJ1-5	TRBD1	NA	TRBV7-2	TGTGCCAGCAGCTCCGAACAGGGGATCAATCAGCCCCAGCATTTT	CASSSEQGINQPQHF
TRBJ1-4	TRBD1	once	TRBV29-1	TGCAGCGTTGGGAACGCAGGGGGAGTTAGTGAAAAACTGTTTTTT	CSVGNAGGVSEKLFF
TRBJ1-1	NA	NA	TRBV7-8	TGTGCCAGCAGCTTTGAGATGAACACTGAAGCTTTCTTT	CASSFEMNTEAFF
TRBJ2-5	TRBD2	NA	TRBV6-5	TGTGCCAGCCAAATACTAGCGCAGAGAGAGACCCAGTACTTC	CASQILAQRETQYF
TRBJ2-1	TRBD2	NA	TRBV18	TGTGCCAGCTCACCGGGACTAGCGGGAGAAGCGCCGTTCTTC	CASSPGLAGEAPFF
TRBJ1-5	NA	NA	TRBV6-1	TGTGCCAGCAGTGAATTGCGGGCCGCTAATCAGCCCCAGCATTTT	CASSELRAANQPQHF
TRBJ2-1	NA	NA	TRBV27	TGTGCCAGCAGTTCCTACGGGGGGCTCTACAATGAGCAGTTCTTC	CASSSYGGLYNEQFF
TRBJ2-3	TRBD2	NA	TRBV10-3	TGTGCCATCAGAGGCGGGAGTGGCGCAGATACGCAGTATTTT	CAIRGGSGADTQYF